This paragraph reports one T cell receptor beta chain. Its antigen is undetermined. PCR primers comprised 60 Vbeta and 13 Jbeta primers. Clones were read by immunoSEQ multiplex PCR, and TCRdb kept only the in-frame ones, dropping some. The sample has 130,000 or so clones; 60% to 80% are singletons. The J segment lost 3 bases and the V segment lost 7 bases, leaving 11 bases of the junction unmatched. CDR3 length: 15 amino acids. Germline V gene data show CDR1 as LNHDA and CDR2 as SQIVND (reference sequence). These data are taken from a study of cytomegalovirus exposure and HLA in healthy donors. Whole-study results and caveats: The study flagged about 150 TCR beta chains as cytomegalovirus-associated. Some highly shared sequence variants likely arose as a pipeline artifact.

The chain links TRBV19 to TRBJ1-1; 7 positions agree with TRBD1. The receptor was derived from a man aged 35 to 55 in good health and CMV-seronegative. Source material: PBMCs. Here the CDR3 reads CASKGGAPSYTEAFF. The DNA of the CDR3 is TGTGCCAGTAAAGGGGGCGCTCCGAGTTACACTGAAGCTTTCTTT.